Below, 17 T cell receptor beta chains from the same sample are listed, as sequenced in a study of blood T cell repertoires in COVID-19. Repertoires were generated with immunoSEQ multiplex PCR, while TCRdb's copy carries only in-frame clones and drops some. The sample has 250,000 to 350,000 clones; 75% to 90% are singletons. Sequencing was performed on peripheral blood. The receptors were sampled from a woman aged 25-40 years who had recovered from COVID-19.

This clone was counted a single time. V is TRBV7-2 and J is TRBJ1-4, with 7 bases aligning to TRBD1. CDR3 length equals 13 residues. J lost 14 bases, V lost 2 bases, and 8 bases had no gene match. Per germline, CDR1 SGHTA and CDR2 FQGNSA. CDR3 nucleotides: TGTGCCAGCAGCTTACGGGTGGGCAGGGGGCTGTTTTTT. Its translation: CASSLRVGRGLFF.

This rearrangement joins TRBV3-1 (or the pseudogene TRBV3-2) to TRBJ2-5; D is ambiguous. With 1 base removed from V and 1 base from J, the gap between germline ends came to 10 bases. This CDR3 contains 15 residues. CDR1 and CDR2 from the germline V gene are LGHDT and YNNKEL (reference sequence). In nucleotides, the CDR3 is TGTGCCAGCAGCCAAGGTGCTTACTTCCAAGAGACCCAGTACTTC. This encodes CASSQGAYFQETQYF.

The chain carries TRBV5-6 and TRBJ2-3, with a tentative D call TRBD1 (5 bases). The V and J ends lost 2 bases and 3 bases respectively, with 16 bases between them. The CDR3 is 16 residues long. Germline assignment: CDR1 SGHDT and CDR2 YYEEEE. The CDR3 reads CASSLQDPIITDTQYF. CDR3 coding DNA: TGTGCCAGCAGCTTACAGGACCCGATCATAACAGATACGCAGTATTTT.

This sequence joins TRBV28 and TRBJ1-2; perhaps TRBD1 as D (6 bases). Trimming cost V 3 bases and J 6 bases, with 17 bases left between them. CDR1 and CDR2 from the germline V gene are MDHEN and SYDVKM. The CDR3 has 15 amino acids. CDR3 residues: CASSFPTAGDHGYTF. CDR3 bases: TGTGCCAGCAGTTTTCCAACCGCAGGGGATCATGGCTACACCTTC.

The chain joins TRBV5-6 to TRBJ2-1; 12 nucleotides agree with TRBD1. J lost 6 bases, V lost 1 base, and 5 bases had no gene match. The CDR3 consists of 16 residues. Germline V CDR1 and CDR2: SGHDT, YYEEEE. In DNA, the CDR3 is TGTGCCAGCAGCTTGCAGGGACAGGGGGCGATCAATGAGCAGTTCTTC. Its protein is CASSLQGQGAINEQFF. The whole variable domain, filled in from reference TRBV5-6 and TRBJ2-1, reads DAGVTQSPTHLIKTRGQQVTLRCSPKSGHDTVSWYQQALGQGPQFIFQYYEEEERQRGNFPDRFSGHQFPNYSSELNVNALLLGDSALYLCASSLQGQGAINEQFFGPGTRLTVL.

The chain is built from TRBV27 and TRBJ2-1; TRBD2 aligns across 10 bases. The J segment lost 9 bases and the V segment lost 3 bases, leaving 5 bases of the junction unmatched. Germline-derived CDR1 and CDR2 are MNHEY and SMNVEV (reference sequence). The CDR3 is made up of 14 amino acids. The CDR3 is CASSFTSGVFEQFF. DNA for the CDR3: TGTGCCAGCAGTTTCACTAGCGGGGTGTTTGAGCAGTTCTTC.

This chain joins TRBV28 and TRBJ2-2; D gene unclear. V shed 3 bases and J shed 5 bases, with 7 bases lying between them. Germline CDR1 reads MDHEN; CDR2 reads SYDVKM. CDR3 length equals 13 residues. DNA for the CDR3: TGTGCCAGCAGTTTCATGGAGACCGGGGAGCTGTTTTTT. It translates to CASSFMETGELFF.

The gene calls are TRBV6-6 and TRBJ2-1; the D gene is possibly TRBD2 (5 bases). This CDR3 is built from 12 residues. V shed 2 bases and J shed 9 bases, with 8 bases lying between them. Germline CDR1 and CDR2: MNHNY and SVGAGI (reference sequence). CDR3 amino acids: CASSYTSGEQFF. For the CDR3, the DNA is TGTGCCAGCAGTTACACAAGCGGTGAGCAGTTCTTC.

The chain joins TRBV21-1 to TRBJ2-6; TRBD1 reflects the table's D call only, with no check against the DNA. TRBV21-1 is recorded as a pseudogene. CDR3 length equals 16 residues. CDR3 amino acids: CASSKKDSSGANVLTF. The CDR3, as DNA: TGTGCCAGCAGCAAAAAGGACAGCTCTGGGGCCAACGTCCTGACTTTC.

The chain has TRBV6-1 and TRBJ2-7; TRBD1 is a possible D gene (6 bases). The CDR3 consists of 17 residues. The germline CDR1 and CDR2 sequences are MNHNS and SASEGT. Deletions cut 1 base from V and 4 bases from J, with 20 bases between. CDR3 protein: CASSEVDIVGTTYEQYF. For the CDR3, the DNA is TGTGCCAGCAGTGAAGTTGATATAGTTGGGACAACTTACGAGCAGTACTTC.

The chain couples TRBV19 to TRBJ2-5; 10 positions agree with TRBD1. The CDR3 length is 13 residues. After removal of 10 bases from V and 2 bases from J, the junction contained 4 bases not matched to a gene. Germline V CDR1 and CDR2: LNHDA, SQIVND (reference sequence). The CDR3 is CATRQGAQETQYF. CDR3 in DNA: TGTGCCACTCGACAGGGGGCTCAAGAGACCCAGTACTTC.

The chain recombines TRBV29-1 with TRBJ2-1; D may be TRBD1 (6 bases). V was trimmed by 5 bases and J by 2 bases, leaving 16 bases between them. The CDR3 has 15 residues. Germline CDR1 is SQVTM and CDR2 is ANQGSEA. CDR3 coding DNA: TGCAGCGTTCGAGGCCAGGGGCGACCCTACAATGAGCAGTTCTTC. Its protein is CSVRGQGRPYNEQFF.

The chain couples TRBV30 to TRBJ2-4; possible D gene TRBD2, 6 bases. V lost 8 bases and J lost 0, with 20 bases in between. Germline loops: CDR1 GTSNPN, CDR2 SVGIG (reference sequence). This CDR3 is 16 amino acids long. CDR3 in amino acids: CAATGGVFLAKNIQYF. CDR3 coding DNA: TGTGCCGCAACCGGCGGGGTTTTTCTAGCCAAAAACATTCAGTACTTC.

This rearrangement joins TRBV28 to TRBJ1-4, with 8 bases that match TRBD1. This CDR3 has 15 amino acids. The V segment lost 3 bases and the J segment 8 bases; nucleotides outside the gene matches: 8. CDR1 is MDHEN, CDR2 SYDVKM, per germline. CDR3: CASSFSGGREEKLFF. Here the CDR3 DNA reads TGTGCCAGCAGTTTCTCAGGGGGCCGTGAAGAAAAACTGTTTTTT.

In this sample, this clone turned up once. J is TRBJ2-1 and V is TRBV15; 11 bases map to TRBD2. The CDR3 is 17 residues long. The J segment lost 1 base and the V segment lost 5 bases, leaving 7 bases of the junction unmatched. CDR1 LNHNV and CDR2 YYDKDF come from the germline V gene (reference sequence). The CDR3 region has the DNA TGTGCCACCAGCGGGGTAGCGGGAGGGCCGTCCTACAATGAGCAGTTCTTC. Amino acid sequence: CATSGVAGGPSYNEQFF.

The chain couples TRBV19 to TRBJ2-5, with 11 bases that match TRBD2. V was clipped by 5 bases and J by 2 bases; unmatched bases: 4. Per the germline V gene, CDR1 is LNHDA and CDR2 is SQIVND (reference sequence). CDR3 length: 15 residues. CDR3 nucleotides: TGTGCCAGTAGTCCGACTAGCGGGGTTCAAGAGACCCAGTACTTC. It codes for CASSPTSGVQETQYF.

This chain connects TRBV12-3 or TRBV12-4 to TRBJ1-2; a possible D gene is TRBD1 (5 bases). V lost 2 bases and J 9 bases, leaving 10 bases between the germline ends. The CDR3 spans 12 residues. The CDR3 nucleotides read TGTGCCAGCAGTTTAATGGGGGGTAGCTACACCTTC. Residues: CASSLMGGSYTF.